The present T cell receptor beta chain was sequenced within a study of T cells in Graves' hyperthyroidism and ophthalmopathy (dated by TCRdb to about 2019). With regard to the full study: To identify TCR V-J signatures that set the groups apart, the researchers used a discovery cohort of 95 to 100 patients, made up of about 44 with Graves' ophthalmopathy and about 59 with stable Graves' hyperthyroidism. In roughly six Graves' hyperthyroidism patients, the study also compared T-cell repertoires from thyroid tissue with T-cell repertoires from blood. For training and testing, the approximately 97 patients in the discovery cohort were randomly divided in a 7:3 ratio. The paper describes TCR Vbeta CDR3 sequencing of 135 peripheral blood samples, made up of some 40 ophthalmopathy patients, around 73 hyperthyroidism patients and 17 progressor patients. Prospective prediction of ophthalmopathy was tested in an independent validation cohort consisting of 18 to 20 hyperthyroidism patients and approximately 16 patients who later progressed to ophthalmopathy. After blood sampling, hyperthyroidism patients were treated with methimazole at a starting dose of 30 mg daily, and ophthalmopathy patients were treated with high-dose intravenous methylprednisolone.

On the study overall, not on this receptor specifically: Sample size was not statistically predetermined, and investigators were not blinded to group allocation. In validation, progression to ophthalmopathy was predicted by the model with about 70% sensitivity and around 75% specificity, a median of approximately 6.5 months before onset. Most expanded thyroid clonotypes (frequency above 0.001) were also detected in blood, a finding suggesting that blood repertoires may reflect thyroid immune responses. In cross-validation, a model built on a 13 V-J signature told ophthalmopathy apart from stable hyperthyroidism with under 90% sensitivity and around 84% specificity, and in testing the same model reached 80%/75%.

This clonotype was seen at least ten times. Its target antigen remains unknown. Nothing much larger sits one base from this clone, and base qualities are not available. Patients with uncontrolled infections, other autoimmune diseases, pregnancy or lactation were excluded. Diagnoses were established on the basis of clinical symptoms, serum thyroxine and TRAb, thyroid ultrasound, and orbital computed tomography. Total RNA was extracted using Trizol reagent, and RNA quality was assessed on an Agilent 2100 Bioanalyzer. The TCR beta CDR3 regions were amplified from RNA transcripts. The first round of RT-PCR for the TCR CDR3 was performed with the HTBI primer set and the Qiagen OneStep RT-PCR kit. Libraries were constructed in a second round of multiplex PCR, after which size selection and purification were performed. Sequencing of the libraries was done on an Illumina HiSeq2000 using paired-end 100 bp reads. From the authors' description of their analysis: SOAPnuke was used to process the raw data, with reads discarded if the reads contained adapters or uncalled bases, had a mean Phred below 15, or lacked an exact constant-primer or identifier match. High-quality paired reads were merged with COPE v1.2.5, and unique nucleotide sequences were defined as clonotypes. Clonotypes were aligned to IMGT TRBV, TRBD and TRBJ reference segments using MiTCR v1.1. The analysis included only V-J combinations with a frequency above 0.0001, which together covered 99% to 99.2% of the repertoires. The TCS score was defined as the ratio of F50 (clonal expansion) to E x V (chaos), calculated using BLOSUM62-based TCRdist between CDR3 peptides within each V-J. Welch's t-statistics and random forest reduced fewer than 600 V-J features to roughly 13, which were used in a naive Bayes classifier (R e1071). The Morisita-Horn index was used to measure how similar the thyroid and blood repertoires were. TCRdb passed the public sequencing reads through fastp at Q25 and MiXCR, retaining productive beta sequences. Rows with one shared CDR3 protein collapse into an entry with the most common genes and DNA. For this entry, the V and J calls and clone size follow TCRdb and not the study's own pipeline. This sample comprises 550,000 to 700,000 distinct CDR3 sequences, roughly 46% of them detected only once. The ten largest account for under 20% of the sample.

The junction carries 17 bases between V and J, which are trimmed by 9 bases and 3 bases respectively. The CDR3 measures 15 amino acids from cysteine to phenylalanine. CDR3 DNA is the only sequence kept; it has 45 bases, read in frame from the first base. The CDR1 and CDR2 encoded by the germline V gene are SNHLY and FYNNEI. This clonotype was sampled from an adult woman with Graves' disease, either hyperthyroidism or ophthalmopathy (not recorded which). The sample comprised peripheral blood or thyroid tissue (not recorded which). The sequence links TRBV2 to TRBJ2-2; a tentative D match to TRBD2 spans 6 bases. The nucleotides read TGTGCCAGACAGAGGAGGGTCAGTTACACCGGGGAGCTGTTTTTT. Its translation reads: CARQRRVSYTGELFF.